Presented here are 12 T cell receptor beta chains from one specimen sequenced in a study of T cell changes during pregnancy in multiple sclerosis. TCRdb's copy holds only in-frame clones and misses some; the assay was immunoSEQ multiplex PCR. The sample has 45,000 or so clones, 70% to 90% seen once. Sequenced material: CD4+ T cells from peripheral blood mononuclear cells, taken after pregnancy. These TCRs come from a female donor with multiple sclerosis, enrolled in a pregnancy study.

The gene calls are TRBV6-5 and TRBJ1-1; D remains ambiguous. CDR1 and CDR2 (germline): MNHEY, SVGAGI. V lost 5 bases and J lost 1, with 11 bases in between. The CDR3 is made up of 14 amino acids. Here the CDR3 DNA reads TGTGCCAGCAGTGTCGAGGGCCCGAACACTGAAGCTTTCTTT. This sequence encodes CASSVEGPNTEAFF.

The sample holds one count of this clone. J is TRBJ2-3 and V is TRBV9; tentative D call: TRBD1 (5 bases). The ends were cut back, 0 bases at V and 0 bases at J, with 11 bases in the middle. Germline CDR1 SGDLS, CDR2 YYNGEE. The CDR3 is 16 residues long. CDR3 coding DNA: TGTGCCAGCAGCGTAGGACAGCCTTTGAGCACAGATACGCAGTATTTT. Translated, it gives CASSVGQPLSTDTQYF.

The chain recombines TRBV6-5 with TRBJ2-5; TRBD1 might be the D (6 bases). Trimming pared 5 bases from V and 4 bases from J, leaving 14 bases between. Germline CDR1 is MNHEY and CDR2 is SVGAGI. CDR3 size: 14 residues. The CDR3 here is CASSRRRGRETQYF. The CDR3 DNA is TGTGCCAGCAGTCGCCGCAGGGGCCGAGAGACCCAGTACTTC.

The V call is TRBV27, the J call TRBJ1-2; 7 bases agree with TRBD1. V dropped 5 bases and J dropped 0; count of bases not matched to a gene: 6. Germline lookup yields CDR1 MNHEY and CDR2 SMNVEV (reference sequence). This CDR3 spans 15 amino acids. The CDR3 spells CASSPNRGANYGYTF. CDR3 in DNA: TGTGCCAGCAGTCCCAACAGGGGAGCTAACTATGGCTACACCTTC.

The rearrangement uses TRBV5-1 and TRBJ2-3, with D perhaps TRBD1 (6 bases). With 0 bases removed from V and 5 bases from J, the gap between germline ends came to 19 bases. Germline V gene lookup returns CDR1 SGHRS and CDR2 YFSETQ. The CDR3 totals 17 residues. DNA of the CDR3: TGCGCCAGCAGCTTGGGTCTCCTGACAGGAGGTGGAGATACGCAGTATTTT. The encoded protein is CASSLGLLTGGGDTQYF.

This clone was detected only a few times. The V gene is TRBV5-6, the J gene TRBJ1-5; 9 nucleotides line up with TRBD1. The V gene end was trimmed by 2 bases and the J gene end by 7 bases; junction bases not matched to a gene: 7. CDR3 length: 15 residues. Germline CDR1 is SGHDT and CDR2 is YYEEEE. DNA of the CDR3: TGTGCCAGCAGCTTTGGGTGGACAGGGGCACAGCCCCAGCATTTT. Its protein is CASSFGWTGAQPQHF.

This sequence joins TRBV4-1 and TRBJ1-4; TRBD1 aligns across 8 bases. CDR1 and CDR2 (germline): MGHRA, YSYEKL. The CDR3 has 15 amino acids. The J segment lost 6 bases and the V segment lost 1 base, leaving 4 bases of the junction unmatched. CDR3 protein: CASSQGQGSYEKLFF. The CDR3 nucleotides are TGCGCCAGCAGCCAAGGACAGGGGTCTTATGAAAAACTGTTTTTT.

In nucleotides, the CDR3 is TGTGCCAGCAGTGTAGAGACACCGAGGGACACTGAAGCTTTCTTT. Amino acids: CASSVETPRDTEAFF. This chain links TRBV2 with TRBJ1-1, with D hard to call. The germline V gene has CDR1 SNHLY and CDR2 FYNNEI. CDR3 length equals 15 residues. The germline V and J ends were trimmed by 4 bases and 3 bases, with 15 bases remaining between them.

This chain uses TRBV6-1 with TRBJ2-7; no definite D call. This CDR3 has 14 amino acids. Trimming shortened V by 3 bases and J by 0 bases, and 9 bases separated the two germline ends. The germline V gene has CDR1 MNHNS and CDR2 SASEGT. CDR3 DNA: TGTGCCAGCAGTGATAAGCGCTACTCCTACGAGCAGTACTTC. It specifies CASSDKRYSYEQYF.

The DNA of the CDR3 is TGTGCCAGCAGTTTTAGGCTAGCAGGAGATACGCAGTATTTT. Protein: CASSFRLAGDTQYF. The chain carries TRBV27 and TRBJ2-3; weak D call: TRBD2 (5 bases). CDR3 size: 14 residues. V dropped 3 bases and J dropped 5 bases, with 12 bases sitting between them. The germline gives CDR1 MNHEY, CDR2 SMNVEV (reference sequence).

This clone was detected once. The chain combines TRBV5-1 with TRBJ1-1, with TRBD1 matching 9 bases. J was trimmed by 7 bases and V by 7 bases; bases with no gene match: 8. Germline assignment: CDR1 SGHRS and CDR2 YFSETQ. This CDR3 is built from 13 residues. CDR3 coding DNA: TGCGCCAGCGCACCGGGACAGGGAGTTGAAGCTTTCTTT. It translates to CASAPGQGVEAFF.

This rearrangement joins TRBV30 to TRBJ1-6, with D uncertain. This CDR3 is built from 13 residues. Trimming took 2 bases from V and 7 from J, leaving 9 bases between them. Germline V gives CDR1 GTSNPN, CDR2 SVGIG (reference sequence). This CDR3 reads CAWSSGQNSPLHF. CDR3 coding DNA: TGTGCCTGGAGTAGCGGTCAGAATTCACCCCTCCACTTT.